Included here is one T cell receptor (beta chain) sequence, with context. The protocol was immunoSEQ multiplex PCR, while the TCRdb copy is restricted to in-frame clones and leaves out a portion. The sample carries about 68,000 clones, around 93% recorded once. This entry belongs to a study of T cells after somatic rescue of genetic block. The CDR3 sequence is 16 residues long. Germline trimming cut 1 base from V and 2 bases from J; bases unmatched to any gene: 0. Germline V CDR1 and CDR2: SGHNT, YENEEA. This clonotype originated in a man in his forties. Sequences were obtained from peripheral blood mononuclear cells (PBMCs). This chain joins TRBV11-3 and TRBJ2-1; 12 bases fit TRBD2. Here the CDR3 reads CASSLGTSGTYNEQFF. As DNA, the CDR3 is TGTGCCAGCAGCTTAGGGACTAGCGGGACCTACAATGAGCAGTTCTTC.